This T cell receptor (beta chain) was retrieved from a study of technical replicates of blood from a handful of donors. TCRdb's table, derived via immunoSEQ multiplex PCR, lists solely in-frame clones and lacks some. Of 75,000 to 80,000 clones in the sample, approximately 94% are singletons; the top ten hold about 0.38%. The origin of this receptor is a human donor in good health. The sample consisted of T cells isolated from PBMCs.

The CDR3 sequence: CASSSVLQGRETQYF. The CDR3 DNA reads as TGTGCCAGCAGTTCCGTTCTACAGGGCCGCGAGACCCAGTACTTC. The V call is TRBV27, the J call TRBJ2-5; D is possibly TRBD1 (6 bases). Germline-derived CDR1 and CDR2 are MNHEY and SMNVEV (reference sequence). V lost 4 bases and J lost 5, with 17 bases in between. The CDR3 sequence is 15 residues long.